The following is a T cell receptor beta chain sequence with its context. Its specificity is unknown. The data were obtained in a study of cytomegalovirus exposure and HLA in healthy donors. Study summary: In a later analysis, the roughly 120 validation repertoires were reported to have used the same platform as the approximately 690 first-cohort repertoires. Regarding the study as a whole: Listed as cytomegalovirus-associated were 150 or so TCR beta chains.

Repertoires were generated with immunoSEQ multiplex PCR, while TCRdb's copy carries only in-frame clones and drops some. The table has some 330,000 clones, about nine tenths seen once. This clonotype originated in a woman aged 18-30 years in good health and CMV-seronegative. The sample consisted of PBMCs.

DNA for the CDR3: TGTGCCAGCAGCTTAGCGCGGGTAGCGTTTAGCACAGATACGCAGTATTTT. Translated: CASSLARVAFSTDTQYF. This chain joins TRBV7-8 and TRBJ2-3, with D perhaps TRBD2 (5 bases). This CDR3 has 17 residues. Germline V gene lookup returns CDR1 SGHVS and CDR2 FQNEAQ. Trimming stripped 0 bases from V and 0 bases from J, with 13 bases between.